This TCR beta chain was sequenced for a study of blood T cell repertoires in COVID-19. The overall study: Specimens from acute and convalescent COVID-19 originated in the United States, Italy and Spain. Sources were T cells, B-cell-depleted T cells, or PBMCs; the material itself was cDNA or gDNA.

This clone was detected once. The V gene lost 2 bases and the J gene lost 5 bases, with 15 bases spanning the gap. The germline V gene has CDR1 SGHAT and CDR2 FQDESV (reference sequence). The CDR3 has 15 amino acids. Original processing methods: Reference gene primer amplification gave estimated nucleated cell counts. Generated by immunoSEQ multiplex PCR, the TCRdb table keeps only in-frame clones and is missing some. That table is the source of V, J and clone size, and D and trimming were worked out from the DNA. The table lists tens of thousands of clones, just under 80% of them singletons. The TCR comes from a man older than 75 with active or convalescent COVID-19. The gene calls are TRBV11-1 and TRBJ2-5; tentatively, D is TRBD2 (6 bases). Sequenced material: peripheral blood. The CDR3 loop is CASSLHASEAETQYF. The CDR3 DNA reads TGTGCCAGCAGCTTACATGCTAGCGAGGCGGAGACCCAGTACTTC.